This T cell receptor (beta chain) was profiled in a study of shared clonotypes between healthy human individuals. The overall study: Researchers assigned three CD4 naive, three CD4 memory, two CD8 naive and one CD8 memory plate to each donor. Study-level findings and limits: The naive CD4 repertoires of several donors were compared, and roughly 5% of clonotypes were shared. Rarefaction showed that sequencing of sorted subsets was incomplete (despite large depth).

Germline CDR1 reads MNHEY; CDR2 reads SMNVEV (reference sequence). The CDR3 length is 13 residues. V shed 3 bases and J shed 5 bases, with 8 bases lying between them. Sorted-subset replicate PCRs used approximately 180 ng of genomic DNA. This amount corresponded to about 30,000 T cell genomes. TCRdb's table, derived via immunoSEQ multiplex PCR, lists solely in-frame clones and lacks some. The repertoire holds approximately 400,000 clones, with around 96% as singletons. The table lists this clone with a count of one. Its antigen is not identified. This clonotype was sampled from a man aged 25 to 40 in good health. The sequenced material came from memory CD8+ T cells sorted from blood. Subset noted: CD45RO+ cells pooled with CCR7-negative TemRA cells. This chain joins TRBV27 and TRBJ1-5, with D hard to call. CDR3 nucleotides: TGTGCCAGCAGTTTGACTGTTTATCAGCCCCAGCATTTT. Amino acids: CASSLTVYQPQHF.